These T cell receptor beta chains were read from a single sample in a study of T cell responses to AZD1222 COVID-19 vaccine. Profiled with immunoSEQ multiplex PCR; TCRdb holds only in-frame clones, not every one. Here the sample spans about 110,000 clones, about nine tenths being singletons. This specimen was peripheral blood, taken on day 0 of MenACWY control vaccination. These receptors came from an adult in good health. Each CDR3 is given without its conserved first and last residue.

CDR3	V	J
ASRAGGASYPGQPQH	TRBV23-1	TRBJ1-5
ASSVPGQASVAF	TRBV11-2	TRBJ1-1
ASSFGTNYGYT	TRBV27	TRBJ1-2
AISESQRGAPETQY	TRBV10-3	TRBJ2-5
ASSETGLRETQY	TRBV5-1	TRBJ2-5
ASSPGQGTNIQY	TRBV5-1	TRBJ2-4
ASSSTLQGAGNQPQH	TRBV19	TRBJ1-5
ASSLVGTGGLRLNTEAF	TRBV7-9	TRBJ1-1
ASSDQTGEWPQH	TRBV2	TRBJ1-5
ASSSVLSEQF	TRBV5-1	TRBJ2-1
ASSEDLVGRGSLEQY	TRBV6-1	TRBJ2-7
ASSSSWGTEAF	TRBV6-2/TRBV6-3	TRBJ1-1
ASSQGQGAGNQPQH	TRBV4-1	TRBJ1-5
ASSPGGMNSPLH	TRBV11-2	TRBJ1-6
ASSFSETGRTEAF	TRBV5-1	TRBJ1-1
ATAGTANTGELF	TRBV15	TRBJ2-2
ASSFVTVATNEKLF	TRBV5-6	TRBJ1-4
ASSLAREMNTEAF	TRBV5-1	TRBJ1-1
ASSLGGQGSEKLF	TRBV5-4	TRBJ1-4
ASGLEGTGTPLH	TRBV12-5	TRBJ1-6
SVEAYQNTEAF	TRBV29-1	TRBJ1-1
ASSLIRRGGAGNIQY	TRBV5-6	TRBJ2-4
ASSPRTVES	TRBV12-3/TRBV12-4	TRBJ2-7
ASSEGGTVYYGYT	TRBV6-1	TRBJ1-2
AISADGENGYT	TRBV10-3	TRBJ1-2
ASSLTELVYGYT	TRBV7-2	TRBJ1-2
ASIANTSETQY	TRBV25-1	TRBJ2-5
ASKQGNDGELF	TRBV6-5	TRBJ2-2
ASTIGTSYEQY	TRBV28	TRBJ2-7
AWSVGQYFGSPLH	TRBV30	TRBJ1-6
AWNFLHRGTYGYT	TRBV30	TRBJ1-2
ASSRRGAYEQY	TRBV7-8	TRBJ2-7
ASSNPSGVSYEQY	TRBV5-1	TRBJ2-7
ASSKGSPSTDTQY	TRBV28	TRBJ2-3
ATSRRPGNYGYT	TRBV15	TRBJ1-2
ASSEGQILYEQY	TRBV2	TRBJ2-7
ASSLGLAGNTGELF	TRBV4-2	TRBJ2-2
ASSYSGSSGNTIY	TRBV6-5	TRBJ1-3
ASSQDYSQYGYT	TRBV3-1/TRBV3-2	TRBJ1-2
ASSPGEGAPPAGYT	TRBV9	TRBJ1-2
ASSLSGTSGNYGYT	TRBV28	TRBJ1-2
ASSFGGQGKYEQY	TRBV11-2	TRBJ2-7
ASSPQPSATNEKLF	TRBV9	TRBJ1-4
ASSLTWSTEAF	TRBV7-9	TRBJ1-1